Listed here are 12 T cell receptor beta chains from one sample, sequenced in a study of T cell responses to AZD1222 COVID-19 vaccine (dated by TCRdb to the early 2020s). The library was made by the immunoSEQ multiplex PCR assay. TCRdb's version of the immuneACCESS table is confined to in-frame rearrangements and falls short of the full clone set. An unresolved V gene accounts for under half of the shortfall where checked; the remainder is of unknown origin. This sample lists about 140,000 clones; approximately 89% were detected once. The biggest ten clones account for about 3% of the sample. The time point label here, explained by the study, means: baseline before first vaccination. This material consisted of peripheral blood, taken on day 0 of AZD1222 vaccination. These receptors all come from an adult in good health.

V is TRBV5-1 and J is TRBJ2-5; 7 positions match TRBD2. The germline gives CDR1 SGHRS, CDR2 YFSETQ. This CDR3 region has 16 residues. With V trimmed by 0 bases and J by 3 bases, 8 bases remained unmatched. This CDR3 is CASSLEPAGKEETQYF. The CDR3 region has the DNA TGCGCCAGCAGCTTGGAACCAGCGGGGAAAGAAGAGACCCAGTACTTC. Drawing the rest from reference TRBV5-1 and TRBJ2-5, the complete variable domain is KAGVTQTPRYLIKTRGQQVTLSCSPISGHRSVSWYQQTPGQGLQFLFEYFSETQRNKGNFPGRFSGRQFSNSRSEMNVSTLELGDSALYLCASSLEPAGKEETQYFGPGTRLLVL.

J is TRBJ2-7 and V is TRBV19; no firm D call. Between the trimmed V and J ends, which lost 3 bases and 7 bases, there was a span of 13 bases. Per the germline V gene, CDR1 is LNHDA and CDR2 is SQIVND (reference sequence). This CDR3 is built from 13 residues. This chain's CDR3 is CASSMVGSREQYF. The CDR3 DNA sequence: TGTGCCAGTAGTATGGTCGGCTCACGGGAGCAGTACTTC.

This chain uses TRBV28 with TRBJ2-1; TRBD1 or TRBD2 may be the D gene (5 bases each). The CDR3 extends over 11 amino acids. V dropped 6 bases and J dropped 9 bases, with 9 bases sitting between them. Germline V gives CDR1 MDHEN, CDR2 SYDVKM. Here the CDR3 reads CASRLGTEQFF. In DNA form, the CDR3 reads TGTGCCAGCAGACTGGGGACTGAGCAGTTCTTC. The full variable domain, in which reference TRBV28 and TRBJ2-1 provide the parts outside the CDR3, is DVKVTQSSRYLVKRTGEKVFLECVQDMDHENMFWYRQDPGLGLRLIYFSYDVKMKEKGDIPEGYSVSREKKERFSLILESASTNQTSMYLCASRLGTEQFFGPGTRLTVL.

CDR3 nucleotide sequence: TGTGCCAGCAGCTTAGGAGATGGCTACACCTTC. Protein: CASSLGDGYTF. The rearrangement links TRBV11-1 to TRBJ1-2; D is undetermined. Germline V gives CDR1 SGHAT, CDR2 FQDESV (reference sequence). Between the trimmed V and J ends, which lost 1 base and 6 bases, there was a span of 3 bases. This CDR3 spans 11 amino acids.

The gene calls are TRBV7-2 and TRBJ1-2; tentatively, D is TRBD1 (6 bases). This CDR3 has 13 residues. The V gene lost 4 bases and the J gene lost 4 bases, with 10 bases spanning the gap. Germline V gene lookup returns CDR1 SGHTA and CDR2 FQGNSA. In nucleotides, the CDR3 is TGTGCCAGCAGCTACGACAGGATCTATGGCTACACCTTC. It codes for CASSYDRIYGYTF.

The chain recombines TRBV27 with TRBJ2-7; 7 bases are shared with TRBD2. Germline V gene data show CDR1 as MNHEY and CDR2 as SMNVEV (reference sequence). The CDR3 spans 15 residues. The junction had 8 bases not matched to a gene; V was cut back by 2 bases and J by 4 bases. CDR3 sequence: CASSLRPGGLYEQYF. The CDR3 DNA reads TGTGCCAGCAGTTTAAGGCCGGGGGGATTGTACGAGCAGTACTTC.

CDR3 sequence reads: CASSFRWESGAFF. The CDR3 DNA sequence: TGTGCCAGCAGCTTCCGGTGGGAGAGCGGAGCTTTCTTT. The V gene is TRBV7-8, the J gene TRBJ1-1; the D is unclear. Per germline, CDR1 SGHVS and CDR2 FQNEAQ. The CDR3 covers 13 residues. V was shortened by 3 bases and J by 10 bases, with 15 bases between the two germline ends.

The rearrangement links TRBV12-5 to TRBJ2-7, with D tentatively TRBD2 (5 bases). V shed 7 bases and J shed 2 bases, with 12 bases lying between them. The CDR3 totals 13 residues. Germline V gene sequence: CDR1 LGHNT, CDR2 FRNRAP. CDR3 region: CASAEGATYEQYF. The CDR3, as DNA: TGTGCTAGTGCCGAGGGCGCTACCTACGAGCAGTACTTC. Full variable domain (remainder filled in from reference TRBV12-5 and TRBJ2-7): DARVTQTPRHKVTEMGQEVTMRCQPILGHNTVFWYRQTMMQGLELLAYFRNRAPLDDSGMPKDRFSAEMPDATLATLKIQPSEPRDSAVYFCASAEGATYEQYFGPGTRLTVT.

V gene TRBV19 combines with J gene TRBJ1-2; no clear D. Deletions cut 5 bases from V and 0 bases from J, with 13 bases between. This CDR3 spans 15 amino acids. Germline V gene lookup returns CDR1 LNHDA and CDR2 SQIVND (reference sequence). The DNA of the CDR3 is TGTGCCAGTAGTCCCGCCCGGAGTACTAACTATGGCTACACCTTC. Its translation is CASSPARSTNYGYTF.

This clone was counted between two and nine times. The chain links TRBV7-9 to TRBJ2-7; 7 bases are a match to TRBD1. Germline values: CDR1 SEHNR, CDR2 FQNEAQ (reference sequence). The CDR3 extends over 13 amino acids. V trimming: 5 bases; J trimming: 2 bases; junction bases outside the gene matches: 3. CDR3 region: CASSPRGPYEQYF. CDR3 in DNA: TGTGCCAGCAGCCCTAGGGGGCCCTACGAGCAGTACTTC.

The V gene is TRBV24-1, the J gene TRBJ2-1; 14 nucleotides line up with TRBD2. The CDR3 totals 15 residues. The junction had 2 bases not matched to a gene; V was cut back by 5 bases and J by 6 bases. Germline V CDR1 and CDR2: KGHDR, SFDVKD. For the CDR3, the DNA is TGTGCCACCAGTGGACTAGCGGGGGGGCCCAATGAGCAGTTCTTC. As protein: CATSGLAGGPNEQFF.

The chain combines TRBV4-1 with TRBJ1-2; D might be TRBD1 (6 bases). This CDR3 has 14 amino acids. V was cut by 3 bases and J by 5 bases, with 13 bases left in between. Per the germline V gene, CDR1 is MGHRA and CDR2 is YSYEKL. CDR3 bases: TGCGCCAGCAGCCATGCTGGACAGTCGTATGGCTACACCTTC. Its protein product is CASSHAGQSYGYTF.